A selection of T cell receptor beta chains follows, all from one sample in a study of OX40 agonist ivuxolimab in advanced cancers. Assay: immunoSEQ multiplex PCR; the TCRdb copy retains only in-frame clones and omits some. The sample carries 25,000 to 30,000 clones, about 79% recorded once. Here the sequenced sample was CD4+ or CD8+ T cells sorted from blood, taken in a trial of the OX40 agonist ivuxolimab. The receptors were sampled from an adult with an advanced solid tumor such as melanoma, head and neck, liver or kidney cancer. CDR3s leave out the opening cysteine and the closing phenylalanine or tryptophan. The order of the fields is V gene, CDR3 length, J gene, clone size, CDR3 protein. Only part of the rows carry a size: once, few, many, or a class if the clone is expanded.

V: TRBV4-1; length: 13; J: TRBJ1-6; size: few; CDR3: ASSQEQAYNSPLH
V: TRBV9; length: 15; J: TRBJ2-1; size: .; CDR3: ASSATDDSGAYNEQF
V: TRBV5-1; length: 12; J: TRBJ2-5; size: once; CDR3: ASSLGTVQETQY
V: TRBV2; length: 12; J: TRBJ1-2; size: .; CDR3: ASSPDTSPHGYT
V: TRBV28; length: 12; J: TRBJ2-5; size: .; CDR3: ASSYPDSSETQY
V: TRBV10-3; length: 12; J: TRBJ2-7; size: .; CDR3: AISEAQGVGEQY
V: TRBV4-1; length: 15; J: TRBJ1-5; size: .; CDR3: ASSQDWTGEIDQPRH
V: TRBV5-1; length: 14; J: TRBJ2-2; size: .; CDR3: ASSLEPDRNTGELF
V: TRBV9; length: 13; J: TRBJ1-1; size: once; CDR3: ASSASGTVRTEAF
V: TRBV11-2; length: 13; J: TRBJ1-5; size: .; CDR3: ASSLEGGNNQPQH
V: TRBV19; length: 13; J: TRBJ2-1; size: .; CDR3: ASSIAGGLYNEQF
V: TRBV30; length: 11; J: TRBJ1-1; size: .; CDR3: AWSEQGSLPAF
V: TRBV28; length: 13; J: TRBJ1-6; size: medium-sized; CDR3: ASTAGSSYNSPLH
V: TRBV5-4; length: 12; J: .; size: .; CDR3: ASSPTGGRYEQY
V: TRBV6-6; length: 13; J: TRBJ1-1; size: .; CDR3: ASIPQGQRNTEAF
V: TRBV21-1; length: 9; J: TRBJ1-1; size: .; CDR3: ANPMNTEAF
V: TRBV20-1; length: 9; J: TRBJ2-7; size: .; CDR3: SAREGREQY
V: TRBV19; length: 11; J: TRBJ2-1; size: .; CDR3: ASSISSYNEQF
V: TRBV27; length: 12; J: TRBJ2-7; size: .; CDR3: ASSLVKDSYEQY
V: TRBV13; length: 13; J: TRBJ1-5; size: once; CDR3: ASSRTGGLNQPQH
V: TRBV18; length: 12; J: TRBJ2-7; size: .; CDR3: ASSPGTYSYEQY
V: TRBV6-1; length: 14; J: TRBJ2-2; size: .; CDR3: ASSDLGTIFTGELF
V: TRBV6-1; length: 16; J: TRBJ2-7; size: .; CDR3: ASSDPLPSRTRGFEQY
V: TRBV16; length: 12; J: TRBJ1-1; size: .; CDR3: ASSQRTANTEAF
V: TRBV5-1; length: 14; J: TRBJ1-1; size: .; CDR3: ASSLVGTGGFTEAF
V: TRBV5-6; length: 12; J: TRBJ2-2; size: .; CDR3: ASSRTVNTGELF
V: TRBV4-1; length: 13; J: TRBJ1-1; size: .; CDR3: ASSLRQWGDTEAF
V: TRBV11-2; length: 14; J: TRBJ2-2; size: .; CDR3: ASSLGGRVGTGELF
V: TRBV11-2; length: 13; J: TRBJ1-2; size: .; CDR3: ASSSDGGWVGGYT
V: TRBV19; length: 13; J: TRBJ1-4; size: .; CDR3: ASRPRGGLNEKLF
V: TRBV14; length: 13; J: TRBJ2-7; size: .; CDR3: ASSQDSRGLREQY
V: TRBV4-1; length: 12; J: TRBJ1-4; size: .; CDR3: ASSRDGGREKLF
V: TRBV4-1; length: 12; J: TRBJ2-7; size: .; CDR3: ASSQDGGFYEQY
V: TRBV5-1; length: 13; J: TRBJ1-1; size: .; CDR3: ASSLSGGLNTEAF
V: TRBV9; length: 14; J: TRBJ1-6; size: .; CDR3: ASSVDTGRASSPLH